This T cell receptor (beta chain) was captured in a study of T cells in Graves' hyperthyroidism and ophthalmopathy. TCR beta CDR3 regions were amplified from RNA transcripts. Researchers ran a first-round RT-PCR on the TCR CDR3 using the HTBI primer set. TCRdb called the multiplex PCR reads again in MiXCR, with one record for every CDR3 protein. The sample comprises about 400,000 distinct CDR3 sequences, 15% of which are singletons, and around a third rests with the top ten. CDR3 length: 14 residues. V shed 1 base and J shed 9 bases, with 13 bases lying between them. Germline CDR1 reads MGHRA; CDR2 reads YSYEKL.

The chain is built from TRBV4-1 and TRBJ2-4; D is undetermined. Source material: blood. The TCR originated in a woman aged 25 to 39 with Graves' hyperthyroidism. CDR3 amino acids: CASSQVVRYTIQYF. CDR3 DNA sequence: TGCGCCAGCAGCCAAGTGGTCAGGTATACCATTCAGTACTTC.